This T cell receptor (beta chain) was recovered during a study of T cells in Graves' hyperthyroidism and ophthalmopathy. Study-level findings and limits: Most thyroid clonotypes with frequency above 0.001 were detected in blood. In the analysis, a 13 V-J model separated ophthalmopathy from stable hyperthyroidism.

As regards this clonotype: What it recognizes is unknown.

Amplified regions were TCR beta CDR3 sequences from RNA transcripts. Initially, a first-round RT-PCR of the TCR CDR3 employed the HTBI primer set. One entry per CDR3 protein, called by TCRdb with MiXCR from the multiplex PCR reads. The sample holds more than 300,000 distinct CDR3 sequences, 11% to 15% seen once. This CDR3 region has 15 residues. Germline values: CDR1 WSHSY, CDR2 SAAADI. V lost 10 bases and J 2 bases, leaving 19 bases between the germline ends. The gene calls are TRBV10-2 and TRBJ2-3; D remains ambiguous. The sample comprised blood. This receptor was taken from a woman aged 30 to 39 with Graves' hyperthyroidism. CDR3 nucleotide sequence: TGCGCCACCACAGACTCCGCCCTATACACAGATACGCAGTATTTT. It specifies CATTDSALYTDTQYF.